Each of the 5 T cell receptor beta chains below was sequenced from the same sample in a study of T cells after somatic rescue of genetic block. Profiled with immunoSEQ multiplex PCR; TCRdb holds only in-frame clones, not every one. The sample lists approximately 88,000 clones, around 90% seen once, with around 1.6% in the top ten. The sequencing sample was made of peripheral blood mononuclear cells (PBMCs). The origin of the receptors is a woman aged 18-35 years.

This clone was seen a few times. The CDR3, as DNA: TGTGCCAGCAGCCATCCCTGGACAGGGGGAACTTGGGCTGAAGCTTTCTTT. The encoded protein is CASSHPWTGGTWAEAFF. V and J are TRBV4-2 and TRBJ1-1; TRBD1 aligns across 10 bases. V lost 3 bases, J lost 6 bases, and 13 bases stayed unmatched. The CDR3 is 17 amino acids. Germline CDR1 is LGHNA and CDR2 is YNFKEQ.

This chain links TRBV5-1 with TRBJ1-3; D unresolved. CDR3 length: 18 amino acids. Per the germline V gene, CDR1 is SGHRS and CDR2 is YFSETQ. V was pared by 0 bases and J by 0 bases, with 16 bases between. For the CDR3, the DNA is TGCGCCAGCAGCTTGGAGGGAGGCAGTTCGAGCTCTGGAAACACCATATATTTT. Translating it yields CASSLEGGSSSSGNTIYF. Full variable domain (remainder filled in from reference TRBV5-1 and TRBJ1-3): KAGVTQTPRYLIKTRGQQVTLSCSPISGHRSVSWYQQTPGQGLQFLFEYFSETQRNKGNFPGRFSGRQFSNSRSEMNVSTLELGDSALYLCASSLEGGSSSSGNTIYFGEGSWLTVV.

The chain uses TRBV15 and TRBJ1-5, with D uncertain. The germline V gene encodes CDR1 LNHNV and CDR2 YYDKDF (reference sequence). Deletions cut 3 bases from V and 2 bases from J, with 17 bases between. CDR3 size: 17 residues. The CDR3 coding sequence is TGTGCCACCAGCAGGGCCAACCCTCGGGGAGGCAATCAGCCCCAGCATTTT. It yields the protein CATSRANPRGGNQPQHF.

The rearrangement links TRBV28 to TRBJ2-3; D not resolved. CDR1 MDHEN and CDR2 SYDVKM come from the germline V gene. The CDR3 contains 14 residues. Trimming left V 5 bases short and J 5 bases short, with 14 bases between. CDR3 region: CASSGPSAEDTQYF. CDR3 bases: TGTGCCAGCAGTGGGCCCTCCGCGGAAGATACGCAGTATTTT.

This sequence joins TRBV10-3 and TRBJ1-1; 11 bases are shared with TRBD1. The CDR3 runs 20 residues. Germline V gene lookup returns CDR1 ENHRY and CDR2 SYGVKD. V gave up 0 bases and J gave up 2 bases; unmatched junction bases: 14. The CDR3, as DNA: TGTGCCATCAGTGAGTCACCCGGACAGGGGGCCCTCATGGGTAACACTGAAGCTTTCTTT. Protein sequence: CAISESPGQGALMGNTEAFF.